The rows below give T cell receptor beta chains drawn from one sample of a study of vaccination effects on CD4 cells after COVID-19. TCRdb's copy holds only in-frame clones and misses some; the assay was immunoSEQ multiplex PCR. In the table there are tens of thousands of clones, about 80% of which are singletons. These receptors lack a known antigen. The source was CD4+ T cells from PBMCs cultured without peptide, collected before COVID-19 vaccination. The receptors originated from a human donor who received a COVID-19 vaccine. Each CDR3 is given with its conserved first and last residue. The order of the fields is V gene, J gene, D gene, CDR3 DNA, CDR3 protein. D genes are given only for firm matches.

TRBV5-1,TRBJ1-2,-,TGCGCCAGCAGCTTGGCGTCAGGGGATGGCTACACCTTC,CASSLASGDGYTF
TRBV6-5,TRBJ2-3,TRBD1,TGTGCCAGCACCCTCAAGGGACAGGGAGTGGAGTATTTT,CASTLKGQGVEYF
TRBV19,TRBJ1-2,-,TGTGCCAGTAGTATCACCACAAAGGGCAGGCTCCTCAACTATGGCTACACCTTC,CASSITTKGRLLNYGYTF
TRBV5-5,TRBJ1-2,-,TGTGCCAGCAGCTTGGCGGTGACCCTTACTTATGGTGGCTACACCTTC,CASSLAVTLTYGGYTF
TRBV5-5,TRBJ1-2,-,TGTGCCAGCAGCTTGGGAGAGGGGTCGGCTAACTATGGCTACACCTTC,CASSLGEGSANYGYTF
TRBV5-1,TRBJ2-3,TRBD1,TGCGCCAGCAGCAATGACAGGGGTTCGGGCACAGATACGCAGTATTTT,CASSNDRGSGTDTQYF
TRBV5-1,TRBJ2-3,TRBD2,TGCGCCAGCAGCTTGGGGCCTAGCGGGCCCTCCTTTGTTACGCAGTATTTT,CASSLGPSGPSFVTQYF
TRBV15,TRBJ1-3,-,TGTGCCACCAGCAGAGATAGTGTACCCGGAAACACCATATATTTT,CATSRDSVPGNTIYF
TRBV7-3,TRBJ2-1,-,TGTGCCAGCAGCCACGACAGGAACAATGAGCAGTTCTTC,CASSHDRNNEQFF
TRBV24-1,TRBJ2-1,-,TGTGCCACCAGTGATTCCCAAAGGGCTGCGGAGCAGTTCTTC,CATSDSQRAAEQFF
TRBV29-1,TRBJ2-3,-,TGCAGCGCCGCACTAGGGGCAGATACGCAGTATTTT,CSAALGADTQYF
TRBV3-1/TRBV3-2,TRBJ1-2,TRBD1,TGTGCCAGCAGCCAAAGGGGTGCTTGGGACAGGGCCAACTATGGCTACACCTTC,CASSQRGAWDRANYGYTF
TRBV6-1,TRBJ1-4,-,TGTGCCAGCAGTGAACATGGACAGTGGGCAACTAATGAAAAACTGTTTTTT,CASSEHGQWATNEKLFF
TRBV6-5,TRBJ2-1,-,TGTGCCAGCAGCCCCGGGGCCTCAAACAATGAGCAGTTCTTC,CASSPGASNNEQFF
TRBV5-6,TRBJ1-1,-,TGTGCCAGCAGCTTGGAAACCCAAGCTTTCTTT,CASSLETQAFF
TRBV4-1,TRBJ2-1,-,TGCGCCAGCAGCCAACTCCTTCCCAGGGGGGGTGAGCAGTTCTTC,CASSQLLPRGGEQFF
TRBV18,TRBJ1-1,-,TGTGCCAGCTTTTTGGGGCGGATGAACACTGAAGCTTTCTTT,CASFLGRMNTEAFF
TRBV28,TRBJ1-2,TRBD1,TGTGCCAGCAGTACCTCAGCCGGGACAGGGATCGGGTACACCTTC,CASSTSAGTGIGYTF
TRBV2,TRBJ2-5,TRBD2,TGTGCCAGCAAGGGACTAGCGGGTGAAGAGACCCAGTACTTC,CASKGLAGEETQYF
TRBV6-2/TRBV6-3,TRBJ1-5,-,TGTGCCAGCAGTTCAAGGGTCCTTTTTCAGCCCCAGCATTTT,CASSSRVLFQPQHF
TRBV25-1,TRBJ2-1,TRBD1,TGTGCCAGCAGTGAATCAAGGGGCCGGGACAGGAAGTATGAGCAGTTCTTC,CASSESRGRDRKYEQFF
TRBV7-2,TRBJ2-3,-,TGTGCCAGCAGCTTAGGTATGGGAGTGGATACGCAGTATTTT,CASSLGMGVDTQYF
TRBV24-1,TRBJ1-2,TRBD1,TGTGCCACCAGTGATTTGGGACAGGGGGGTATGGGCTATGGCTACACCTTC,CATSDLGQGGMGYGYTF
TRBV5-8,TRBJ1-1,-,TGTGCCAGCCCAACTATAGACGGGGGGCCCCAAAACACTGAAGCTTTCTTT,CASPTIDGGPQNTEAFF
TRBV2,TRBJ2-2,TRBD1,TGTGCCAGCAGTCCTCCGGGACAGGGGAACACCGGGGAGCTGTTTTTT,CASSPPGQGNTGELFF
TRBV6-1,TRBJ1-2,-,TGTGCCAGCAGTGAACGGTTTAACTTCTATGGCTACACCTTC,CASSERFNFYGYTF
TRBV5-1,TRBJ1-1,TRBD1,TGCGCCAGCAGCTCGGGACAGTCGAACACTGAAGCTTTCTTT,CASSSGQSNTEAFF
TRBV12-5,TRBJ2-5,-,TGTGCTAGTGGGGGGGAGTCCCCAGAGACCCAGTACTTC,CASGGESPETQYF
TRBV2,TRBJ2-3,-,TGTGCCAGTAAATACACCGGGACTAGCACAGATACGCAGTATTTT,CASKYTGTSTDTQYF
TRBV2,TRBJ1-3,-,TGTGCCAGCAGTCTCGCGAGAGCTGGAGACACCATATATTTT,CASSLARAGDTIYF